The TCR beta chain under discussion was sequenced for a study of T cells in Graves' hyperthyroidism and ophthalmopathy. The CDR3 contains 13 residues. Trimming at V came to 6 bases and at J to 2 bases, leaving 4 bases not matched to a gene. Looked up from germline, CDR1 is SGHTA and CDR2 is FQGNSA. RNA transcripts yielded amplified TCR beta CDR3 regions. A first-round RT-PCR of the TCR CDR3 used the HTBI primer set. TCRdb analysed the multiplex PCR reads with MiXCR anew, one entry per CDR3 protein. The sample holds 500,000 to 650,000 distinct CDR3 sequences, more than 12% seen once. The source of the PBMCs was over 8.5 ml of fresh peripheral blood. This clonotype was recorded many times.

The rearrangement joins TRBV7-2 to TRBJ2-7; TRBD2 matches at 7 bases. The source of this sequence is a woman between 45 and 60 years old with Graves' ophthalmopathy. Material for sequencing was blood. Here the CDR3 DNA reads TGTGCCAGCAGGGCTAGCGGCACCTACGAGCAGTACTTC. Translating it yields CASRASGTYEQYF.